The 2 T cell receptor beta chains presented below share a single source sample, sequenced in a study of blood T cells in healthy people across ages. Primed by a sample-barcoded 5' primer and a J-beta primer mix, a second PCR proceeded for about 7 to 11 cycles. One entry per CDR3 protein results from TCRdb running MiXCR on the 5' RACE reads. The data show about 620,000 distinct CDR3 sequences, about 21% seen once. The sequenced sample was blood. These receptors all stem from a man aged 65-85 years in good health.

This clonotype was seen a handful of times. The chain has TRBV4-1 and TRBJ2-5; 13 positions agree with TRBD2. The length of the CDR3 is 17 residues. J lost 1 base, V lost 1 base, and 3 bases had no gene match. Germline CDR1 reads MGHRA; CDR2 reads YSYEKL. Here the CDR3 reads CASSQGRTSGSQETQYF. The DNA for the CDR3 is TGCGCCAGCAGCCAAGGACGGACTAGCGGGAGCCAAGAGACCCAGTACTTC.

This clonotype was detected ten times or more. The chain employs TRBV4-3 and TRBJ2-3; D is unresolved. CDR3 size: 14 residues. In germline, CDR1 is LGHNA, CDR2 YSLEER. The V end was cut by 0 bases, the J end by 4 bases, with 8 bases between. The CDR3 nucleotides are TGCGCCAGCAGCCAAGACCGCCCCCCAGATACGCAGTATTTT. As protein: CASSQDRPPDTQYF.